This passage covers 28 T cell receptor beta chains from one sample sequenced in a study of shared clonotypes between healthy human individuals. Data came from immunoSEQ multiplex PCR; TCRdb stores just in-frame clones and leaves some out. The sample contains over 1.5 million clones, 98% of which appear only once. Sequencing was performed on naive CD4+ T cells sorted from blood. Subset described: CD45RA+ positively selected. Receptors were obtained from a man aged 25-45 years in good health.

Concerning this clone itself: In the same sample, other DNA sequences code for this CDR3. This rearrangement joins TRBV20-1 to TRBJ2-3; the D is unclear. V lost 6 bases to trimming and J lost 3 bases, with 4 bases between them. CDR3 length equals 10 residues. CDR1 DFQATT and CDR2 SNEGSKA come from the germline V gene (reference sequence). CDR3 sequence reads: CSAGTDTQYF. In DNA form, the CDR3 reads TGCAGTGCGGGTACAGATACGCAGTATTTT.

This clone appeared a single time. V gene TRBV5-1 combines with J gene TRBJ2-1; 14 bases line up with TRBD2. CDR3 length: 21 amino acids. Germline values: CDR1 SGHRS, CDR2 YFSETQ. The V and J ends lost 2 bases and 0 bases, in that order; junction bases with no gene match: 13. DNA for the CDR3: TGCGCCAGCAGCTTAGTAATTAAGGGACTAGCGGGAGTAGTCTCCTACAATGAGCAGTTCTTC. Amino acids: CASSLVIKGLAGVVSYNEQFF.

This chain links TRBV5-6 with TRBJ2-3; D is unclear. This CDR3 has 13 residues. V gave up 1 base and J gave up 11 bases, with 14 bases separating them. Germline V gene lookup returns CDR1 SGHDT and CDR2 YYEEEE. The CDR3 sequence is CASSLSSPIGQYF. DNA of the CDR3: TGTGCCAGCAGCTTGAGCTCCCCTATCGGGCAGTATTTT.

The V and J genes are TRBV4-3 and TRBJ1-2; D is ambiguous. The CDR3 runs to 13 residues. Trimming shortened V by 2 bases and J by 5 bases, and 9 bases separated the two germline ends. Germline-derived CDR1 and CDR2 are LGHNA and YSLEER. The CDR3 region has the DNA TGCGCCAGCAGCCAAAATCTGGGGTATGGCTACACCTTC. It is translated as CASSQNLGYGYTF.

This sequence joins TRBV19 and TRBJ2-2, with 10 bases identical to TRBD2. This CDR3 has 15 residues. Per germline, CDR1 LNHDA and CDR2 SQIVND (reference sequence). J lost 7 bases, V lost 3 bases, and 5 bases had no gene match. Here the CDR3 DNA reads TGTGCCAGTAGTATGCTAGCGGGAGTGCGCGGGGAGCTGTTTTTT. It translates to CASSMLAGVRGELFF.

On this clone itself: Other DNA sequences in the sample encode the same CDR3. This rearrangement joins TRBV28 to TRBJ2-6; no reliable D call. V gave up 4 bases and J gave up 4 bases, with 2 bases separating them. The CDR3 has 12 amino acids. The germline CDR1 and CDR2 sequences are MDHEN and SYDVKM. CDR3 in amino acids: CASSSGANVLTF. The CDR3 DNA is TGTGCCAGCAGTTCCGGGGCCAACGTCCTGACTTTC.

This rearrangement joins TRBV2 to TRBJ2-7; 8 nucleotides line up with TRBD1. J was trimmed by 0 bases and V by 5 bases; bases with no gene match: 3. This CDR3 has 14 residues. CDR1 is SNHLY and CDR2 is FYNNEI in the germline V gene. The CDR3 DNA follows: TGTGCCAGCAGTTGGACAGGGCCCTCCTACGAGCAGTACTTC. This codes for CASSWTGPSYEQYF.

The rearrangement uses TRBV27 and TRBJ1-5, with 7 positions matching TRBD1. V trimming: 3 bases; J trimming: 4 bases; junction bases outside the gene matches: 3. CDR3 length: 14 residues. Germline V gene data show CDR1 as MNHEY and CDR2 as SMNVEV (reference sequence). This chain's CDR3 is CASSFRQGNQPQHF. The CDR3 nucleotides read TGTGCCAGCAGTTTTAGACAGGGTAATCAGCCCCAGCATTTT.

V usage is TRBV5-8 and J usage is TRBJ2-7; 16 nucleotides line up with TRBD2. V trimming: 4 bases; J trimming: 5 bases; junction bases outside the gene matches: 15. CDR3 size: 19 residues. The germline CDR1 and CDR2 sequences are SGHTS and YDEGEE. The CDR3: CASSTLGLAGGPESHEQYF. As DNA, the CDR3 is TGTGCCAGCAGCACCCTGGGACTAGCGGGAGGGCCAGAATCGCACGAGCAGTACTTC.

The rearrangement links TRBV27 to TRBJ1-5; possible D gene TRBD1, 5 bases. V was shortened by 8 bases and J by 5 bases, with 13 bases between the two germline ends. The CDR3 sequence is 13 residues long. Germline assignment: CDR1 MNHEY and CDR2 SMNVEV (reference sequence). CDR3 sequence: CASRGGVDQPQHF. The CDR3, as DNA: TGTGCCAGCCGGGGGGGGGTGGATCAGCCCCAGCATTTT.

This chain joins TRBV7-8 and TRBJ2-1; 7 bases fit TRBD1. The CDR3 has 16 residues. J was trimmed by 3 bases and V by 5 bases; bases with no gene match: 10. Germline V gene sequence: CDR1 SGHVS, CDR2 FQNEAQ. DNA of the CDR3: TGTGCCAGCAGCCATGCGAGGGGGCAAGACTACAATGAGCAGTTCTTC. Its translation: CASSHARGQDYNEQFF.

This clone occurred once. This chain joins TRBV27 and TRBJ1-5; 9 bases line up with TRBD1. V was clipped by 6 bases and J by 6 bases; unmatched bases: 6. CDR3 length equals 14 residues. Per the germline V gene, CDR1 is MNHEY and CDR2 is SMNVEV (reference sequence). The DNA of the CDR3 is TGTGCCAGCAGAAAAGGACAGGGGATTCAGCCCCAGCATTTT. Amino acids: CASRKGQGIQPQHF.

This clone was seen only once. V and J are TRBV5-4 and TRBJ2-7; 7 bases line up with TRBD2. Germline values: CDR1 SGHNT, CDR2 YYREEE (reference sequence). This CDR3 has 14 amino acids. V was pared by 0 bases and J by 4 bases, with 4 bases of the junction left unmatched. The CDR3 is CASSLGGLGYEQYF. CDR3 nucleotide sequence: TGTGCCAGCAGCTTGGGCGGACTAGGGTACGAGCAGTACTTC.

The chain links TRBV5-1 to TRBJ2-7; 10 bases line up with TRBD1. The ends lost 0 bases at V and 2 bases at J; junction bases unmatched: 5. The CDR3 loop spans 16 amino acids. CDR1 SGHRS and CDR2 YFSETQ come from the germline V gene. CDR3 bases: TGCGCCAGCAGCTTGGCTATGGGACAGGGGCCCTACGAGCAGTACTTC. Translation gives CASSLAMGQGPYEQYF. Variable domain in full (rest from reference TRBV5-1 and TRBJ2-7): KAGVTQTPRYLIKTRGQQVTLSCSPISGHRSVSWYQQTPGQGLQFLFEYFSETQRNKGNFPGRFSGRQFSNSRSEMNVSTLELGDSALYLCASSLAMGQGPYEQYFGPGTRLTVT.

The CDR3 region is CASTRTPRIATNEKLFF. The CDR3 nucleotides read TGTGCCAGCACCCGGACCCCGAGGATCGCAACTAATGAAAAACTGTTTTTT. The chain joins TRBV28 to TRBJ1-4; D uncertain. CDR3 length: 17 amino acids. V was cut by 7 bases and J by 0 bases, with 18 bases left in between. Germline V lookup: CDR1 MDHEN, CDR2 SYDVKM.

V is TRBV19 and J is TRBJ2-1; unclear D gene. CDR1 and CDR2 from the germline V gene are LNHDA and SQIVND (reference sequence). This CDR3 has 14 amino acids. Trimming took 0 bases from V and 6 from J, leaving 9 bases between them. Written as DNA, the CDR3 is TGTGCCAGTAGTATAGATGGTCAGCCCAATGAGCAGTTCTTC. As protein: CASSIDGQPNEQFF.

This chain uses TRBV2 with TRBJ2-7; 11 bases fit TRBD2. With V trimmed by 8 bases and J by 6 bases, 12 bases remained unmatched. The CDR3 sequence is 15 residues long. Germline V gene lookup returns CDR1 SNHLY and CDR2 FYNNEI. The CDR3 spells CASQGVRLAGIEQYF. The CDR3 coding sequence is TGTGCCAGCCAAGGGGTCCGACTAGCGGGAATCGAGCAGTACTTC. Based on the CDR3 plus reference TRBV2 and TRBJ2-7, the full variable domain is EPEVTQTPSHQVTQMGQEVILRCVPISNHLYFYWYRQILGQKVEFLVSFYNNEISEKSEIFDDQFSVERPDGSNFTLKIRSTKLEDSAMYFCASQGVRLAGIEQYFGPGTRLTVT.

V gene TRBV25-1 combines with J gene TRBJ1-3; D not resolved. V was clipped by 7 bases and J by 0 bases, with 7 bases between them. Per germline, CDR1 MGHDK and CDR2 SYGVNS. This CDR3 spans 13 amino acids. The CDR3 nucleotides read TGTGCCAGCACAGGCAGCTCTGGAAACACCATATATTTT. This translates into CASTGSSGNTIYF. The full variable domain, rest sourced from reference TRBV25-1 and TRBJ1-3, is EADIYQTPRYLVIGTGKKITLECSQTMGHDKMYWYQQDPGMELHLIHYSYGVNSTEKGDLSSESTVSRIRTEHFPLTLESARPSHTSQYLCASTGSSGNTIYFGEGSWLTVV.

The genes are TRBV30 and TRBJ2-1; 11 nucleotides line up with TRBD2. This CDR3 is 16 amino acids long. Germline CDR1 and CDR2: GTSNPN and SVGIG (reference sequence). With 2 bases clipped from V and 4 bases from J, the junction kept 7 bases outside the gene matches. The CDR3 is CAWSRLAGSKYNEQFF. The CDR3 DNA is TGTGCCTGGAGTAGACTAGCGGGATCAAAATACAATGAGCAGTTCTTC. The entire variable domain, with the rest obtained from reference TRBV30 and TRBJ2-1, is as follows: SQTIHQWPATLVQPVGSPLSLECTVEGTSNPNLYWYRQAAGRGLQLLFYSVGIGQISSEVPQNLSASRPQDRQFILSSKKLLLSDSGFYLCAWSRLAGSKYNEQFFGPGTRLTVL.

This clone was seen only once. This sequence joins TRBV7-9 and TRBJ1-2; D is undetermined. V lost 0 bases and J 6 bases, leaving 5 bases between the germline ends. The CDR3 has 12 residues. Germline V gene sequence: CDR1 SEHNR, CDR2 FQNEAQ (reference sequence). The CDR3 DNA sequence: TGTGCCAGCAGCTTAGCCACCCATGGCTACACCTTC. It codes for CASSLATHGYTF.

This clone is a singleton in its sample. This chain joins TRBV11-2 and TRBJ2-1, with D tentatively TRBD2 (6 bases). V was shortened by 6 bases and J by 8 bases, with 20 bases between the two germline ends. The CDR3 is 15 amino acids. Germline V CDR1 and CDR2: SGHAT, FQNNGV. DNA for the CDR3: TGTGCCAGCAGAGCGCGGGGCGCAATCTTCGATGAGCAGTTCTTC. This sequence encodes CASRARGAIFDEQFF. The whole variable domain, remainder taken from reference TRBV11-2 and TRBJ2-1, is EAGVAQSPRYKIIEKRQSVAFWCNPISGHATLYWYQQILGQGPKLLIQFQNNGVVDDSQLPKDRFSAERLKGVDSTLKIQPAKLEDSAVYLCASRARGAIFDEQFFGPGTRLTVL.

The chain joins TRBV5-1 to TRBJ2-7, with 7 nucleotides matching TRBD2. Germline V CDR1 and CDR2: SGHRS, YFSETQ. V lost 5 bases and J lost 3; bases outside the gene matches: 8. The CDR3 covers 14 residues. In DNA, the CDR3 is TGCGCCAGCAGAGGACTAGAAAACGGCTACGAGCAGTACTTC. Its translation: CASRGLENGYEQYF.

The chain links TRBV5-1 to TRBJ1-1, with D perhaps TRBD1 (5 bases). Trimming left V 3 bases short and J 3 bases short, with 12 bases between. The CDR3 totals 14 residues. Germline assignment: CDR1 SGHRS and CDR2 YFSETQ. The chain's CDR3 is CASSSYGGDTEAFF. CDR3 nucleotides: TGCGCCAGCAGCTCCTACGGAGGGGACACTGAAGCTTTCTTT.

The V call is TRBV5-1, the J call TRBJ1-3; D not resolved. In germline, CDR1 is SGHRS, CDR2 YFSETQ. V shed 4 bases and J shed 4 bases, with 12 bases lying between them. The CDR3 covers 14 residues. The CDR3 nucleotides read TGCGCCAGCAGCCTCCGGGCCGCCGGAAACACCATATATTTT. This sequence encodes CASSLRAAGNTIYF.

CDR3 sequence reads: CASSPHIAGSTDTQYF. CDR3 coding DNA: TGTGCCAGCAGTCCCCACATTGCGGGATCCACAGATACGCAGTATTTT. J is TRBJ2-3 and V is TRBV28, with a possible D match to TRBD2 (6 bases). The V end was cut by 5 bases, the J end by 2 bases, with 17 bases between. The CDR3 length is 16 residues. Germline V gene sequence: CDR1 MDHEN, CDR2 SYDVKM.

This clone was seen a handful of times. The chain joins TRBV10-2 to TRBJ1-5; tentative D call: TRBD1 (5 bases). This CDR3 contains 14 residues. The germline V and J ends were trimmed by 0 bases and 3 bases, with 6 bases remaining between them. The V gene's germline CDR1 is WSHSY and CDR2 SAAADI. CDR3 in DNA: TGCGCCAGCAGTGAGTCGGGGCCCAATCAGCCCCAGCATTTT. It specifies CASSESGPNQPQHF.

As for this clone: A much larger clonotype is one base distant, so this may be a read error. The V call is TRBV7-2, the J call TRBJ1-1; TRBD1 matches 10 bases. The trim removed 6 bases at V and 0 bases at J, leaving 4 bases unmatched. This CDR3 has 15 amino acids. Germline V gene data show CDR1 as SGHTA and CDR2 as FQGNSA. CDR3 sequence: CASRRQGALNTEAFF. Written as DNA, the CDR3 is TGTGCCAGCAGAAGACAGGGGGCCTTGAACACTGAAGCTTTCTTT. Looking up the rest from reference TRBV7-2 and TRBJ1-1 gives the full variable domain: GAGVSQSPSNKVTEKGKDVELRCDPISGHTALYWYRQSLGQGLEFLIYFQGNSAPDKSGLPSDRFSAERTGGSVSTLTIQRTQQEDSAVYLCASRRQGALNTEAFFGQGTRLTVV.

The chain has TRBV19 and TRBJ2-2; D not certain. This CDR3 region has 13 residues. The ends were cut back, 4 bases at V and 5 bases at J, with 8 bases in the middle. Per the germline V gene, CDR1 is LNHDA and CDR2 is SQIVND (reference sequence). CDR3 sequence reads: CASSNTNTGELFF. The CDR3 bases are TGTGCCAGTAGTAATACCAATACCGGGGAGCTGTTTTTT.